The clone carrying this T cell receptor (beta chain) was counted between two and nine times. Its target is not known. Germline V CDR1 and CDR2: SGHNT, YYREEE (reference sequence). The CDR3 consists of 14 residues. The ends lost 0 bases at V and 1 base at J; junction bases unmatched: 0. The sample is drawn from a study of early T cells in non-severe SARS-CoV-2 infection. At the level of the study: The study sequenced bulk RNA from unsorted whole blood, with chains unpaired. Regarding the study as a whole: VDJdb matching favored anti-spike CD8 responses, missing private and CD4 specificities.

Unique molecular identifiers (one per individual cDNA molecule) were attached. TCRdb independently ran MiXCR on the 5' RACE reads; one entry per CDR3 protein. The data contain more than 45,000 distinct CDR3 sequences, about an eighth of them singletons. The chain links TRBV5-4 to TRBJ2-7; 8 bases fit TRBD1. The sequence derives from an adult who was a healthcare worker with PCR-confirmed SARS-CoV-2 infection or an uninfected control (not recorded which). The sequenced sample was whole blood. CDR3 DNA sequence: TGTGCCAGCAGCTTGGACAGGGGGTCCTACGAGCAGTACTTC. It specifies CASSLDRGSYEQYF. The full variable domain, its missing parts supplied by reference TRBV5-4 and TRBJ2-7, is ETGVTQSPTHLIKTRGQQVTLRCSSQSGHNTVSWYQQALGQGPQFIFQYYREEENGRGNFPPRFSGLQFPNYSSELNVNALELDDSALYLCASSLDRGSYEQYFGPGTRLTVT.